The 29 T cell receptor beta chains presented below share a single source sample, sequenced in a study of T-cell memory formation after mild COVID-19 (dated by TCRdb to 2020 to 2022). The library came from 5' RACE. The listed sequencing device is Illumina NovaSeq 6000. TCRdb reprocessed the public reads (quality trimming at Q25 with fastp, clone calling with MiXCR) and kept in-frame beta chains. Identical CDR3 proteins give one entry, which carries the most common genes and DNA. This sample gives about 430,000 distinct CDR3 sequences in total; roughly 18% of them show up just once. Roughly a fifth of the sample goes to the ten largest clones. The specimen sequenced was PBMCs or a T cell subset sorted from them (not recorded which). The receptors were gathered from a man younger than 35 who had mild COVID-19 (a few samples of this study predate the infection). The sample titles of this study are shuffled in the database, so cell type and time point are left out; the donor was told from shared clones.

The gene calls are TRBV6-4 and TRBJ2-7; D remains unclear. Per the germline V gene, CDR1 is MRHNA and CDR2 is SNTAGT. CDR3 length equals 13 residues. V shed 11 bases and J shed 6 bases, with 20 bases lying between them. The CDR3 coding sequence is TGTGCCCCCGCATTCGGGCCGACGGGCGAGCAGTACGTC. It specifies CAPAFGPTGEQYV.

The CDR3 DNA reads TGTGCCTCAAAGTCTCGGGACAGTGGTCCGTATGGCTACACCTTC. Translated: CASKSRDSGPYGYTF. The V call is TRBV6-6, the J call TRBJ1-2; 7 bases map to TRBD1. The CDR3 length is 15 residues. Trimming took 11 bases from V and 5 from J; bases not matched to a gene: 17. The germline V gene encodes CDR1 MNHNY and CDR2 SVGAGI (reference sequence).

The chain has TRBV6-5 and TRBJ1-1; D perhaps matches TRBD1 (5 bases). The V and J ends lost 6 bases and 2 bases respectively, with 16 bases between them. The CDR3 has 15 amino acids. CDR1 is MNHEY and CDR2 is SVGAGI in the germline V gene. In nucleotides, the CDR3 is TGTGCCAGCAGGCAGACCGGGACGGCTAACACTGAAGCTTTCTTT. It codes for CASRQTGTANTEAFF.

V and J are TRBV4-3 and TRBJ2-7; possible D gene TRBD2, 5 bases. The CDR3 has 15 amino acids. Trimming pared 1 base from V and 0 bases from J, leaving 10 bases between. In germline, CDR1 is LGHNA, CDR2 YSLEER. The CDR3 here is CASSQALRGSYEQYV. CDR3 in DNA: TGCGCCAGCAGCCAAGCCCTACGGGGCTCCTACGAGCAGTACGTC.

The chain has TRBV11-2 and TRBJ2-5; no clear D gene. V lost 4 bases and J 5 bases, leaving 11 bases between the germline ends. CDR3 size: 13 residues. Germline V lookup: CDR1 SGHAT, CDR2 FQNNGV. This chain's CDR3 is CASSSRVVETQYF. The CDR3 DNA reads as TGTGCCAGCAGCTCCCGTGTGGTGGAGACCCAGTACTTC.

CDR3 protein: CASSLRATNEKLFF. The CDR3 DNA follows: TGTGCCAGCAGCTTGAGAGCGACTAATGAAAAACTGTTTTTT. V usage is TRBV13 and J usage is TRBJ1-4; no clear D gene. The germline gives CDR1 PRHDT, CDR2 FYEKMQ (reference sequence). The CDR3 consists of 14 residues. V shed 3 bases and J shed 2 bases, with 7 bases lying between them.

There are a few counts of this clonotype. The V gene is TRBV10-3, the J gene TRBJ2-1; 10 bases fit TRBD1. Trimming removed 3 bases from V and 5 bases from J; junction bases left unmatched: 4. The CDR3 contains 15 residues. Germline CDR1 is ENHRY and CDR2 is SYGVKD. The CDR3 region has the DNA TGTGCCATCAGTGACGCCGGGACAGGGGACAATGAGCAGTTCTTC. It yields the protein CAISDAGTGDNEQFF.

In its sample, this clonotype was seen a few times. The chain recombines TRBV5-1 with TRBJ2-3, with D possibly TRBD2 on 5 matching bases. Germline V lookup: CDR1 SGHRS, CDR2 YFSETQ. The V end was cut by 8 bases, the J end by 2 bases, with 9 bases between. The length of the CDR3 is 12 residues. CDR3 DNA sequence: TGCGCCAGTGGACTTGACACAGATACGCAGTATTTT. The encoded protein is CASGLDTDTQYF.

V and J are TRBV3-1 and TRBJ2-1, with 11 bases lining up with TRBD2. J lost 8 bases, V lost 1 base, and 7 bases had no gene match. The CDR3 spans 16 residues. Germline assignment: CDR1 LGHDT and CDR2 YNNKEL (reference sequence). The CDR3: CASSQVLSGGADEQFF. CDR3 DNA sequence: TGTGCCAGCAGCCAAGTACTTAGCGGGGGGGCCGATGAGCAGTTCTTC.

This clonotype was observed a few times. In nucleotides, the CDR3 is TGTGCCAGCAGTTTGCTAGCGGATCGGGGGGAGCAGTACTTC. Amino acids: CASSLLADRGEQYF. The chain carries TRBV12-3 or TRBV12-4 and TRBJ2-7; 7 nucleotides align to TRBD2. V was clipped by 3 bases and J by 7 bases; unmatched bases: 9. The CDR3 is 14 amino acids.

This clonotype came up a few times. V usage is TRBV9 and J usage is TRBJ1-1; no reliable D call. The CDR3 consists of 14 residues. Trimming left V 0 bases short and J 1 base short, with 7 bases between. CDR1 is SGDLS and CDR2 is YYNGEE in the germline V gene. CDR3 DNA sequence: TGTGCCAGCAGCGTAGTGGCCGGGAACACTGAAGCTTTCTTT. Its protein product is CASSVVAGNTEAFF.

V gene TRBV5-1 combines with J gene TRBJ2-1; 9 bases line up with TRBD2. Germline CDR1 and CDR2: SGHRS and YFSETQ. The CDR3 has 13 residues. The V segment lost 6 bases and the J segment 10 bases; nucleotides outside the gene matches: 8. DNA for the CDR3: TGCGCCAGCATAACGTTAGCGGGGGTGGAGCAGTTCTTC. This translates into CASITLAGVEQFF. The entire variable domain, with the rest obtained from reference TRBV5-1 and TRBJ2-1, is as follows: KAGVTQTPRYLIKTRGQQVTLSCSPISGHRSVSWYQQTPGQGLQFLFEYFSETQRNKGNFPGRFSGRQFSNSRSEMNVSTLELGDSALYLCASITLAGVEQFFGPGTRLTVL.

This clonotype was found a few times. The chain employs TRBV6-2 or TRBV6-3 and TRBJ1-2; 9 bases map to TRBD1. There are 18 residues in the CDR3. The junction had 9 bases not matched to a gene; V was cut back by 0 bases and J by 1 base. The germline gives CDR1 MNHEY, CDR2 SVGEGT. The DNA of the CDR3 is TGTGCCAGCAGTTACTCGAGGACAGGGGCAAGCAGTAACTATGGCTACACCTTC. Protein: CASSYSRTGASSNYGYTF.

The V and J genes are TRBV15 and TRBJ1-1; D remains unclear. V shed 3 bases and J shed 1 base, with 12 bases lying between them. The CDR3 extends over 15 amino acids. Germline V gene lookup returns CDR1 LNHNV and CDR2 YYDKDF (reference sequence). CDR3 coding DNA: TGTGCCACCAGCAGCTCAAAACGGGGGAACACTGAAGCTTTCTTT. Translated: CATSSSKRGNTEAFF.

The chain links TRBV7-3 to TRBJ2-5; the D gene is possibly TRBD2 (5 bases). V gave up 5 bases and J gave up 3 bases, with 10 bases separating them. Germline CDR1 SGHTA, CDR2 FQGTGA. CDR3 length equals 13 residues. Here the CDR3 reads CASSASTKETQYF. In nucleotides, the CDR3 is TGTGCCAGCAGCGCCTCGACTAAAGAGACCCAGTACTTC. The complete variable domain, with remaining parts taken from reference TRBV7-3 and TRBJ2-5, reads GAGVSQTPSNKVTEKGKYVELRCDPISGHTALYWYRQSLGQGPEFLIYFQGTGAADDSGLPNDRFFAVRPEGSVSTLKIQRTERGDSAVYLCASSASTKETQYFGPGTRLLVL.

This clonotype was seen ten or more times. The chain recombines TRBV20-1 with TRBJ1-6; D unresolved. The CDR3 loop spans 16 amino acids. The V end lost 3 bases, the J end lost 1 base, and 13 bases lay between the germline ends. Germline loops: CDR1 DFQATT, CDR2 SNEGSKA (reference sequence). The DNA for the CDR3 is TGCAGTGCTAGGACTCGGAAGGTGTCCTATAATTCACCCCTCCACTTT. Its protein is CSARTRKVSYNSPLHF.

This chain joins TRBV3-1 and TRBJ2-3, with 12 bases aligning to TRBD2. The CDR3 runs to 18 residues. The V and J ends lost 1 base and 0 bases, in that order; junction bases with no gene match: 5. Germline CDR1 is LGHDT and CDR2 is YNNKEL (reference sequence). CDR3 in amino acids: CASSQGLAGVTSTDTQYF. The CDR3 region has the DNA TGTGCCAGCAGCCAAGGACTAGCGGGGGTTACTAGCACAGATACGCAGTATTTT.

This chain's CDR3 is CASSPRAEGGTGELFF. CDR3 DNA: TGCGCCAGCAGTCCTAGGGCCGAGGGCGGGACCGGGGAGCTGTTTTTT. This chain links TRBV4-3 with TRBJ2-2, with a possible D match to TRBD2 (5 bases). Germline V CDR1 and CDR2: LGHNA, YSLEER. The CDR3 is made up of 16 amino acids. The V end was cut by 6 bases, the J end by 5 bases, with 19 bases between.

V usage is TRBV10-1 and J usage is TRBJ2-6, with a tentative D call TRBD2 (5 bases). Trimming stripped 3 bases from V and 1 base from J, with 7 bases between. The CDR3 runs 15 residues. Germline CDR1 and CDR2: WNHNN and SYGVQD (reference sequence). CDR3 in amino acids: CASSDPGSGANVLTF. CDR3 nucleotides: TGCGCCAGCAGTGATCCGGGATCTGGGGCCAACGTCCTGACTTTC.

Only a few counts were recorded for this clonotype. The chain uses TRBV5-6 and TRBJ2-1; maybe TRBD2 (6 bases). The CDR3 sequence is 18 residues long. Per the germline V gene, CDR1 is SGHDT and CDR2 is YYEEEE. The V and J ends lost 0 bases and 4 bases respectively, with 20 bases between them. The CDR3 is CASSLAGDIGWGYNEQFF. The CDR3 DNA reads as TGTGCCAGCAGCTTGGCGGGGGATATAGGCTGGGGATACAATGAGCAGTTCTTC.

The CDR3 is CASNGQGVFTGELFF. The CDR3 region has the DNA TGTGCCAGCAATGGACAGGGGGTTTTCACCGGGGAGCTGTTTTTT. This chain uses TRBV2 with TRBJ2-2, with TRBD1 matching over 10 bases. The CDR3 is made up of 15 amino acids. Trimming removed 7 bases from V and 4 bases from J; junction bases left unmatched: 6. Per germline, CDR1 SNHLY and CDR2 FYNNEI.

In its sample, this clonotype was seen a few times. V and J are TRBV20-1 and TRBJ1-2, with D hard to call. Germline values: CDR1 DFQATT, CDR2 SNEGSKA (reference sequence). The V gene lost 3 bases and the J gene lost 4 bases, with 18 bases spanning the gap. CDR3 size: 15 residues. The CDR3 loop reads CSASSPGIPLYGYTF. The DNA for the CDR3 is TGCAGTGCTAGCTCCCCGGGAATCCCCCTCTATGGCTACACCTTC.

A word on this clonotype: Because it lacks the conserved phenylalanine or tryptophan at the end, this CDR3 is likely a read error. This chain links TRBV9 with TRBJ2-2; D may match TRBD1 or TRBD2 (6 bases each). V lost 4 bases and J lost 6, with 19 bases in between. The CDR3 totals 16 residues. Germline V CDR1 and CDR2: SGDLS, YYNGEE. The CDR3: CASSPVPGAPAGELFS. For the CDR3, the DNA is TGTGCCAGCAGCCCTGTTCCGGGGGCACCCGCCGGGGAGCTGTTTTCT.

This chain uses TRBV6-5 with TRBJ2-1; tentatively, D is TRBD2 (5 bases). The germline V and J ends were trimmed by 6 bases and 6 bases, with 12 bases remaining between them. Germline V gene lookup returns CDR1 MNHEY and CDR2 SVGAGI. CDR3 size: 13 residues. The CDR3, as DNA: TGTGCCAGCAGCAACCGGGGAGCCAATGAGCAGTTCTTC. Amino acid sequence: CASSNRGANEQFF.

The chain joins TRBV4-1 to TRBJ1-1; 7 bases are shared with TRBD1. The CDR3 runs to 18 residues. V was clipped by 1 base and J by 1 base; unmatched bases: 12. Germline-derived CDR1 and CDR2 are MGHRA and YSYEKL. The CDR3 region has the DNA TGCGCCAGCAGCCAAGGAGGTGGAAAAAGGGGGCAGAACACTGAAGCTTTCTTT. Protein sequence: CASSQGGGKRGQNTEAFF.

This clonotype was counted between two and nine times. This rearrangement joins TRBV24-1 to TRBJ1-1, with a possible D match to TRBD1 (5 bases). CDR3 length: 13 residues. V was trimmed by 5 bases and J by 4 bases, leaving 10 bases between them. Per germline, CDR1 KGHDR and CDR2 SFDVKD. CDR3 sequence (DNA): TGTGCCACCAGTGTCGACGGGACCACTGAAGCTTTCTTT. It translates to CATSVDGTTEAFF.

In this sample, this clonotype turned up a few times. The genes are TRBV9 and TRBJ1-2; D remains ambiguous. CDR3 size: 14 residues. CDR1 is SGDLS and CDR2 is YYNGEE in the germline V gene. Trimming left V 0 bases short and J 8 bases short, with 14 bases between. CDR3 region: CASSVATSPGGYTF. CDR3 nucleotide sequence: TGTGCCAGCAGCGTAGCTACCAGCCCCGGGGGCTACACCTTC. Filled out from reference TRBV9 and TRBJ1-2, the complete variable domain reads DSGVTQTPKHLITATGQRVTLRCSPRSGDLSVYWYQQSLDQGLQFLIQYYNGEERAKGNILERFSAQQFPDLHSELNLSSLELGDSALYFCASSVATSPGGYTFGSGTRLTVV.

This clonotype showed up many times. The chain carries TRBV29-1 and TRBJ2-7; D not certain. The length of the CDR3 is 13 residues. CDR1 and CDR2 from the germline V gene are SQVTM and ANQGSEA. V was clipped by 7 bases and J by 7 bases, with 20 bases between them. The CDR3 spells CSGRSSLLGEQYF. The CDR3 DNA reads TGCAGCGGACGTTCCAGTCTTCTGGGGGAGCAGTACTTC.

This chain connects TRBV4-1 to TRBJ2-2, with TRBD1 matching over 10 bases. Germline CDR1 and CDR2: MGHRA and YSYEKL. The J segment lost 6 bases and the V segment lost 0 bases, leaving 7 bases of the junction unmatched. There are 17 residues in the CDR3. The CDR3 region has the DNA TGCGCCAGCAGCCAAGAGTTAGGGACAGGGGCCGCCGGGGAGCTGTTTTTT. Translating it yields CASSQELGTGAAGELFF.